Following are 12 T cell receptor beta chains from one sample sequenced in a study of blood T cell repertoires in COVID-19. Produced via immunoSEQ multiplex PCR; TCRdb's table is partial and in-frame only. Here the sample spans about 230,000 clones, around 92% being singletons. Sequencing was carried out using PBMCs or T cells enriched from blood (not recorded which). All receptors come from a woman aged 25 to 39 with acute COVID-19.

For the CDR3, the DNA is TGTGCCTGGAGTGTATACACCAGCAATCAGCCCCAGCATTTT. As protein: CAWSVYTSNQPQHF. The chain uses TRBV30 and TRBJ1-5; unclear D gene. There are 14 residues in the CDR3. Germline CDR1 and CDR2: GTSNPN and SVGIG (reference sequence). V lost 0 bases, J lost 1 base, and 7 bases lay in between.

V gene TRBV2 combines with J gene TRBJ1-1; D may be TRBD1 (6 bases). The germline CDR1 and CDR2 sequences are SNHLY and FYNNEI. The CDR3 length is 12 residues. With 6 bases removed from V and 5 bases from J, the gap between germline ends came to 10 bases. CDR3 coding DNA: TGTGCCAGCAGCCTAACAGGGACTGAAGCTTTCTTT. Protein sequence: CASSLTGTEAFF.

This clone was detected only once. This chain connects TRBV5-1 to TRBJ2-1, with a possible D match to TRBD1 (5 bases). The CDR3 spans 13 residues. Deletions cut 4 bases from V and 5 bases from J, with 10 bases between. CDR1 SGHRS and CDR2 YFSETQ come from the germline V gene. CDR3 DNA: TGCGCCAGCAGCAATGACAGAAACAATGAGCAGTTCTTC. Protein: CASSNDRNNEQFF.

The V and J genes are TRBV6-5 and TRBJ2-2; D is perhaps TRBD1 (6 bases). Germline V gene sequence: CDR1 MNHEY, CDR2 SVGAGI. The CDR3 covers 15 residues. Trimming stripped 6 bases from V and 4 bases from J, with 15 bases between. The CDR3 region is CASRPGQKFTGELFF. CDR3 coding DNA: TGTGCCAGCAGACCCGGACAGAAGTTCACCGGGGAGCTGTTTTTT.

Here the CDR3 reads CASSKGQGRHTF. In DNA, the CDR3 is TGTGCCAGCAGTAAGGGACAGGGCCGACACACCTTC. The chain carries TRBV6-5 and TRBJ1-2; TRBD1 matches 9 bases. Germline-derived CDR1 and CDR2 are MNHEY and SVGAGI. V shed 5 bases and J 12 bases; nucleotides not matched to a gene: 7. The CDR3 covers 12 residues.

The V gene is TRBV12-5, the J gene TRBJ1-5; D ambiguous. Trimming cost V 9 bases and J 0 bases, with 12 bases left between them. The CDR3 totals 14 residues. The germline CDR1 and CDR2 sequences are LGHNT and FRNRAP. The CDR3 sequence: CASRNGYSNQPQHF. CDR3 in DNA: TGTGCTAGCAGGAACGGTTATAGCAATCAGCCCCAGCATTTT.

The V call is TRBV6-5, the J call TRBJ1-6, with D perhaps matching TRBD1 (6 bases). CDR3 length: 14 amino acids. Germline V gene sequence: CDR1 MNHEY, CDR2 SVGAGI. Between the trimmed V and J ends, which lost 6 bases and 10 bases, there was a span of 16 bases. The CDR3 DNA reads TGTGCCAGCAGCCTTAGGGGGGGGCGGTCACCCCTCCACTTT. Protein sequence: CASSLRGGRSPLHF.

The chain joins TRBV6-5 to TRBJ1-2; D gene ambiguous. Germline CDR1 is MNHEY and CDR2 is SVGAGI. The CDR3 is 11 residues long. The CDR3 loop reads CAAGGIYGYTF. The CDR3 nucleotides read TGTGCAGCCGGCGGGATCTATGGCTACACCTTC.

V usage is TRBV5-6 and J usage is TRBJ2-1; D ambiguous. The germline V gene has CDR1 SGHDT and CDR2 YYEEEE. The germline V and J ends were trimmed by 0 bases and 3 bases, with 7 bases remaining between them. The CDR3 is 14 amino acids. The CDR3 reads CASSLGQFYNEQFF. CDR3 nucleotide sequence: TGTGCCAGCAGCTTGGGGCAGTTCTACAATGAGCAGTTCTTC.

The rearrangement links TRBV19 to TRBJ1-1, with 9 positions matching TRBD1. Trimming at V came to 7 bases and at J to 5 bases, leaving 5 bases not matched to a gene. CDR1 and CDR2 (germline): LNHDA, SQIVND (reference sequence). The CDR3 has 13 amino acids. The CDR3 loop is CASTMTGGTEAFF. The CDR3 DNA is TGTGCCAGTACCATGACAGGGGGAACTGAAGCTTTCTTT.

This chain links TRBV27 with TRBJ1-2; TRBD1 matches 9 bases. Germline loops: CDR1 MNHEY, CDR2 SMNVEV (reference sequence). CDR3 length: 17 amino acids. J lost 2 bases, V lost 0 bases, and 7 bases had no gene match. As DNA, the CDR3 is TGTGCCAGCAGTTTATCCCTAGGACAGGGGAGAAACTATGGCTACACCTTC. Translating gives CASSLSLGQGRNYGYTF.

As DNA, the CDR3 is TGTGCCAGCAGCGAGGGGACAGGGGGCTACGAGCAGTACTTC. This encodes CASSEGTGGYEQYF. The rearrangement joins TRBV9 to TRBJ2-7; 11 nucleotides match TRBD1. With V trimmed by 3 bases and J by 3 bases, 2 bases remained unmatched. Germline values: CDR1 SGDLS, CDR2 YYNGEE. The CDR3 runs to 14 residues.